This T cell receptor beta chain derives from a study of T-cell reconstitution after alpha-beta-depleted transplantation in children. Preparation of the TCRbeta library used unique molecular identifiers. TCRdb re-analysed the PCR reads in MiXCR, keeping a single row per CDR3 protein. The sample shows 400,000 to 500,000 distinct CDR3 sequences, roughly 11% of them seen only once. This clonotype was counted only a few times. The CDR3 contains 16 residues. Losses at the gene ends were 3 bases for V and 6 bases for J; bases not matched to a gene: 11. Germline loops: CDR1 MNHEY, CDR2 SMNVEV (reference sequence).

The receptor was isolated from a human donor who donated a stem cell graft to a child with acute myeloid leukemia. The material was PBMCs from the stem cell graft donor, obtained from the stem cell graft. This chain connects TRBV27 to TRBJ2-4; 7 positions match TRBD1. CDR3 protein: CASSFDAPGQRNIQYF. The CDR3 bases are TGTGCCAGCAGTTTTGACGCCCCGGGACAGCGAAACATTCAGTACTTC.